A selection of T cell receptor beta chains follows, all from one sample in a study of post-analysis software for immune sequencing data. TCRdb ran MiXCR on the PCR reads and lists one entry per CDR3 protein. Of 750,000 to 950,000 distinct CDR3 sequences listed, approximately 53% are singletons. Sequenced material: blood. The receptors shown here come from a girl aged 10-17 years with multiple sclerosis. Both conserved end residues are part of each CDR3. The D gene is left open where the match is weak. Expanded clones are given a class, and other clones once, few, many or no size at all.

d_call,v_call,clone_size,j_call,cdr3_nt,cdr3_aa
TRBD1,TRBV29-1,-,TRBJ1-2,TGCAGCGCCGACGGGGGACAGGGGGGGAATGGCTACACCTTC,CSADGGQGGNGYTF
-,TRBV4-1,-,TRBJ2-3,TGCGCCAGCAGCCAAGCGGCGGGGTACACAGATACGCAGTATTTT,CASSQAAGYTDTQYF
-,TRBV20-1,few,TRBJ2-7,TGCAGTGCTAGAGGAGAAGCAAGCGCCTACGAGCAGTACTTC,CSARGEASAYEQYF
-,TRBV12-3/TRBV12-4,-,TRBJ2-7,TGTGCCAGCAGCCCCGGGGATACCTACGAGCAGTACTTC,CASSPGDTYEQYF
TRBD2,TRBV29-1,-,TRBJ2-1,TGCAGCGTTGAAGATCGGCGGGGGGGCCAAAAGCAGTTCTTC,CSVEDRRGGQKQFF
TRBD2,TRBV5-1,-,TRBJ2-3,TGCGCCAGCAGCTCCCTAGCGGGATATTCAGATACGCAGTATTTT,CASSSLAGYSDTQYF
TRBD1,TRBV5-1,once,TRBJ1-1,TGCGCCAGCAGTTTTGGAGGGGACAGCGGAGCGGACACTGAAGCTTTCTTT,CASSFGGDSGADTEAFF
-,TRBV11-2,-,TRBJ2-3,TGTGCCAGCAGTACGAGTCTTGGGACAGATACGCAGTATTTT,CASSTSLGTDTQYF
TRBD2,TRBV7-2,few,TRBJ2-3,TGTGCCAGCAGCATCGGACTAGCCGCAGATACGCAGTATTTT,CASSIGLAADTQYF
-,TRBV7-8,once,TRBJ2-5,TGTGCCAGCAGCCCCTCGGTGATTCAAGAGACCCAGTACTTC,CASSPSVIQETQYF
-,TRBV29-1,-,TRBJ1-2,TGCAGCGTCCGGGCGGGCCCCTATGGCTACACCTTC,CSVRAGPYGYTF
-,TRBV7-2,-,TRBJ1-2,TGTGCCAGCAGCCCCCTGTTGGAGGGGGGCTACACCTTC,CASSPLLEGGYTF
-,TRBV7-8,-,TRBJ2-7,TGTGCCAGCAGCTTAGAACTAGCCCGCGAGCAGTACTTC,CASSLELAREQYF
-,TRBV12-3/TRBV12-4,few,TRBJ1-1,TGTGCCAGCAGTCTTCGGATCGCCGACACTGAAGCTTTCTTT,CASSLRIADTEAFF
-,TRBV11-2,few,TRBJ1-5,TGTGCCAGCAGCGGTCTGAATCAGCCCCAGCATTTT,CASSGLNQPQHF
-,TRBV27,-,TRBJ2-7,TGTGCCAGCGTTGGCAGGAGAGGGGGTCAATACGAGCAGTACTTC,CASVGRRGGQYEQYF
-,TRBV20-1,-,TRBJ1-6,TGCAGCCCCAGGGGACCAGCGGACTCACCCCTCCACTTT,CSPRGPADSPLHF
TRBD1,TRBV29-1,many,TRBJ1-2,TGCAGCGTCGAAGGCAGGGGGCGAGGCTATGGCTACACCTTC,CSVEGRGRGYGYTF
-,TRBV6-5,once,TRBJ2-3,TGTGCCAGCAGTTACTCTTGGCGGGGAGGCACAGATACGCAGTATTTT,CASSYSWRGGTDTQYF
-,TRBV20-1,-,TRBJ2-3,TGCAGTGCTAGACGGGACCGCCGCACAGATACGCAGTATTTT,CSARRDRRTDTQYF
TRBD2,TRBV7-3,few,TRBJ2-1,TGTGCCAGCAGTTCGAGCGGGAGCGTTACTGAGCAGTTCTTC,CASSSSGSVTEQFF
-,TRBV20-1,few,TRBJ2-3,TGCAGTGGTATGAATCCGGACACAGATACGCAGTATTTT,CSGMNPDTDTQYF
TRBD1,TRBV10-3,-,TRBJ2-7,TGTGCCATACGAACGACAGGGATACGCGAGCAGTACTTC,CAIRTTGIREQYF
TRBD2,TRBV20-1,-,TRBJ2-1,TGCAGTGCTAGAGCCCCGGGAGGAATCAATGAGCAGTTCTTC,CSARAPGGINEQFF
-,TRBV6-5,-,TRBJ2-5,TGTGCCAGCAGTTACTCGACTTTGGGGGAGACCCAGTACTTC,CASSYSTLGETQYF
-,TRBV5-1,-,TRBJ2-1,TGCCCCAGCAGCCCGGACAGTCGCGATGAGCAGTTCTTC,CPSSPDSRDEQFF
TRBD1,TRBV27,-,TRBJ2-7,TGTGCCAGCAGTTTATCCCGCGGGACAGGGGGCTACGAGCAGTACTTC,CASSLSRGTGGYEQYF
-,TRBV30,few,TRBJ2-3,TGTGCCTCTAAAACCGGAGTGATCCGGGATACGCAGTATTTT,CASKTGVIRDTQYF
TRBD1,TRBV20-1,-,TRBJ2-7,TGCAGTGCTAGAGATTGGACAGGGGCCGCCTACGAGCAGTACTTC,CSARDWTGAAYEQYF
-,TRBV20-1,-,TRBJ2-1,TGCAGTGCTAGAAAGCCAACCACCCGGTCCACCTACAATGAGCAGTTCTTC,CSARKPTTRSTYNEQFF
TRBD1,TRBV29-1,few,TRBJ2-1,TGCAGCGGGGGGACAGGGTACAATGAGCAGTTCTTC,CSGGTGYNEQFF
-,TRBV4-2,few,TRBJ1-1,TGTGCCAGCAGCCAAGAGGGCAGGAACACTGAAGCTTTCTTT,CASSQEGRNTEAFF
-,TRBV5-1,-,TRBJ2-7,TGCGCCAGCAACTACGGAGGACAGTCCTACGAGCAGTACTTC,CASNYGGQSYEQYF
TRBD2,TRBV7-9,-,TRBJ2-4,TGTGCCAGCAGCCTACGCTTAGCGGGGGGGCCCCTAGCCAAAAACATTCAGTACTTC,CASSLRLAGGPLAKNIQYF
-,TRBV2,-,TRBJ1-1,TGTGCCAGCAGATCTCTAGGCTTTGAAGCTTTCTTT,CASRSLGFEAFF
-,TRBV10-3,few,TRBJ2-7,TGTGCCATAAGTGACCAGGGAAGCGAGCAGTACTTC,CAISDQGSEQYF
-,TRBV20-1,-,TRBJ1-2,TGCAGTGCTAGAGATATGGGTACAGTCTATGGCTACACCTTC,CSARDMGTVYGYTF
TRBD1,TRBV12-3/TRBV12-4,-,TRBJ2-7,TGTGCCAGCAGTTTAAATCAGGGGGCTGACCACGAGCAGTACTTC,CASSLNQGADHEQYF
TRBD2,TRBV12-3/TRBV12-4,-,TRBJ2-1,TGTGCCAGCAACCCGACTAGCGGGGGGGCCTGGTCCTACAATGAGCAGTTCTTC,CASNPTSGGAWSYNEQFF
TRBD2,TRBV10-3,-,TRBJ2-3,TGTGCCATCAGCCGAAGCCTGGGAGCTAGCGGGACTCATGATACGCAGTATTTT,CAISRSLGASGTHDTQYF
-,TRBV5-1,few,TRBJ2-1,TGCGCCAGCAGCGGACAGAGAGCCTACAATGAGCAGTTCTTC,CASSGQRAYNEQFF
-,TRBV25-1,-,TRBJ2-7,TGTGCCAGCACCCCAGATAGATCTTACGAGCAGTACTTC,CASTPDRSYEQYF